Following are 12 T cell receptor beta chains from one sample sequenced in a study of CD8+CD57+ T cells in acquired aplastic anemia. Sequencing involved patients with CD8+CD57+ cell expansion previously shown by flow cytometry. It was genomic DNA that served as the template for profiling TCR beta VDJ and CDR3. TCRdb ran MiXCR on the reads and lists one entry per CDR3 protein. The sample records some 160,000 distinct CDR3 sequences, 40% to 55% being singletons. Sequencing was done on a sample of sorted CD4+, CD8+, or CD8+CD57+ T cells (not recorded which) from PBMCs. These receptor sequences come from a human donor with aplastic anemia.

For the CDR3, the DNA is TGTGCCAGCACCGTGGGTTCTTATAGCAATCAGCCCCAGCATTTT. This encodes CASTVGSYSNQPQHF. The V and J genes are TRBV28 and TRBJ1-5; no clear D gene. V lost 7 bases, J lost 0 bases, and 13 bases lay in between. Germline V gene data show CDR1 as MDHEN and CDR2 as SYDVKM. CDR3 length: 15 residues.

V gene TRBV19 combines with J gene TRBJ1-2; 7 nucleotides align to TRBD1. This CDR3 is 14 amino acids long. With V trimmed by 5 bases and J by 5 bases, 8 bases remained unmatched. Germline CDR1 LNHDA, CDR2 SQIVND (reference sequence). CDR3 sequence reads: CASSHDRVGYGYTF. The CDR3 DNA follows: TGTGCCAGTAGTCATGACAGGGTTGGATATGGCTACACCTTC.

About this clonotype: Mismatch with germline at one junction end may stem from a read error. The V and J genes are TRBV19 and TRBJ2-1; D is unresolved. The CDR3 extends over 15 amino acids. Germline loops: CDR1 LNHDA, CDR2 SQIVND (reference sequence). CDR3 region: CASSIEHPMYNEQLF. CDR3 DNA sequence: TGTGCCAGTAGTATAGAACATCCTATGTACAATGAGCAGCTCTTC.

V usage is TRBV29-1 and J usage is TRBJ2-7, with D perhaps TRBD1 or TRBD2 (5 bases each). CDR3 length: 12 amino acids. CDR1 is SQVTM, CDR2 ANQGSEA, per germline. The V gene lost 5 bases and the J gene lost 0 bases, with 8 bases spanning the gap. In DNA, the CDR3 is TGCAGCGTTTCCGGGACCTCCTACGAGCAGTACTTC. Encoded protein: CSVSGTSYEQYF.

The chain joins TRBV11-2 to TRBJ2-3; TRBD2 agrees at 11 bases. The junction had 10 bases not matched to a gene; V was cut back by 5 bases and J by 0 bases. The CDR3 extends over 18 amino acids. In germline, CDR1 is SGHAT, CDR2 FQNNGV. CDR3 sequence (DNA): TGTGCCAGCAGCCATAACCTTCGACTAGCGGGAAGCACAGATACGCAGTATTTT. It yields the protein CASSHNLRLAGSTDTQYF.

This clonotype has at least ten counts. This chain joins TRBV19 and TRBJ2-3; either TRBD1 or TRBD2 may fit D (5 bases each). The V gene lost 6 bases and the J gene lost 4 bases, with 17 bases spanning the gap. CDR3 length: 15 residues. Germline V lookup: CDR1 LNHDA, CDR2 SQIVND (reference sequence). This CDR3 is CASSAPGTIPDTQYF. Written as DNA, the CDR3 is TGTGCCAGTAGCGCTCCCGGGACGATTCCAGATACGCAGTATTTT.

This clonotype has a handful of counts. The V gene is TRBV24-1, the J gene TRBJ1-5, with D maybe TRBD1 (6 bases). The germline V gene has CDR1 KGHDR and CDR2 SFDVKD. Trimming left V 2 bases short and J 5 bases short, with 9 bases between. CDR3 length equals 14 residues. The CDR3 loop is CATSDYRVDQPQHF. CDR3 nucleotide sequence: TGTGCCACCAGTGATTACAGGGTCGATCAGCCCCAGCATTTT.

This clonotype was detected ten times or more. This chain connects TRBV25-1 to TRBJ2-5, with D possibly TRBD1 on 5 matching bases. The CDR3 length is 15 residues. V was pared by 4 bases and J by 0 bases, with 12 bases between. Per the germline V gene, CDR1 is MGHDK and CDR2 is SYGVNS. CDR3 region: CASSADRQYQETQYF. For the CDR3, the DNA is TGTGCCAGCAGTGCCGACAGACAGTACCAAGAGACCCAGTACTTC.

There are many counts of this clonotype. The V and J genes are TRBV15 and TRBJ2-6; possible D gene TRBD2, 6 bases. Trimming took off 2 bases at V and 0 bases at J, with 17 bases between the two ends. Germline CDR1 LNHNV, CDR2 YYDKDF (reference sequence). CDR3 size: 19 residues. DNA of the CDR3: TGTGCCACCAGCAGAACAAGTACTAGCTTTTTCTCTGGGGCCAACGTCCTGACTTTC. It encodes CATSRTSTSFFSGANVLTF.

This clonotype was recorded a few times. A read error may be the cause here, since a much bigger clone is one base away. V usage is TRBV20-1 and J usage is TRBJ2-7; 7 bases agree with TRBD2. The CDR3 runs 13 residues. J gave up 8 bases and V 4 bases, and 11 bases lay outside the gene matches. The germline V gene has CDR1 DFQATT and CDR2 SNEGSKA (reference sequence). The CDR3 loop is CSATGGGFHKQYF. CDR3 nucleotides: TGCAGTGCTACTGGGGGGGGTTTCCACAAGCAGTACTTC.

This clonotype was seen at least ten times. The rearrangement uses TRBV27 and TRBJ2-5; no definite D call. This CDR3 region has 12 residues. The ends were cut back, 5 bases at V and 5 bases at J, with 9 bases in the middle. Germline lookup yields CDR1 MNHEY and CDR2 SMNVEV (reference sequence). The CDR3: CASSNPAETQYF. The CDR3 DNA reads TGTGCCAGCAGTAACCCCGCGGAGACCCAGTACTTC.

This clonotype has just one count. V usage is TRBV5-1 and J usage is TRBJ1-1; no reliable D call. The length of the CDR3 is 11 residues. The V gene lost 4 bases and the J gene lost 7 bases, with 8 bases spanning the gap. In germline, CDR1 is SGHRS, CDR2 YFSETQ. The CDR3 reads CASSQTGEAFF. The DNA of the CDR3 is TGCGCCAGCAGCCAAACGGGTGAAGCTTTCTTT.